This T cell receptor beta chain was profiled in a study of PD-1 blockade in classical Hodgkin lymphoma. Study-level information: Administration of nivolumab to patients was at 3 mg/kg intravenously every 2 weeks.

TCRdb's table, derived via immunoSEQ multiplex PCR, lists solely in-frame clones and lacks some. The table includes under 30,000 clones, roughly 80% detected once. Germline V gene data show CDR1 as MNHNY and CDR2 as SVGAGI (reference sequence). This CDR3 region has 16 residues. Between the trimmed V and J ends, which lost 4 bases and 1 base, there was a span of 16 bases. About this clone itself: Its antigen remains unidentified.

There was relapse after autologous stem cell transplantation in every patient, and there was variation in brentuximab vedotin exposure. Purification of CD4+ T cells from thawed PBMCs was performed via magnetic negative selection. Study outcomes and limitations: Significant TCR diversity gains by C4D1 occurred in CD4+ but not CD8+ cells.

The chain employs TRBV6-6 and TRBJ1-1; no definite D call. This sequence originates from a human donor with classical Hodgkin lymphoma. The sequenced sample was CD4+ T cells from blood, obtained at baseline. CDR3 residues: CASSSTSFKENTEAFF. Written as DNA, the CDR3 is TGTGCCAGCAGTTCGACCTCATTTAAGGAGAACACTGAAGCTTTCTTT.